The following is a TCR beta chain sequence with its context. Original methodology: Amplification with reference gene primers provided the estimates of nucleated cell counts. Method: immunoSEQ multiplex PCR; TCRdb's copy keeps in-frame clones and lacks some. V, J and clone size are those of that table, while D and trimming were read from the DNA. Of roughly 250,000 clones in the sample, around 86% were seen once. This sample is drawn from a study of blood T cell repertoires in COVID-19. Background on the study: Specimens from acute and convalescent COVID-19 originated in the United States, Italy and Spain.

Allocation to cohorts depended on clinical history reported by the participants. The material sequenced was PBMCs or T cells enriched from blood (not recorded which). The receptor was isolated from a woman in her fifties or sixties who had recovered from COVID-19.

The CDR3 loop reads CASSNFQGVYTEAFF. CDR3 DNA: TGTGCCAGTAGTAACTTCCAGGGGGTTTACACTGAAGCTTTCTTT. This sequence joins TRBV19 and TRBJ1-1; 7 nucleotides align to TRBD1. CDR1 is LNHDA and CDR2 is SQIVND in the germline V gene (reference sequence). The CDR3 totals 15 residues. With V trimmed by 4 bases and J by 3 bases, 8 bases remained unmatched.